The next 20 T cell receptor beta chains were all read from a single sample in a study of T cells in Graves' hyperthyroidism and ophthalmopathy. RNA transcripts were the template for amplifying TCR beta CDR3 regions. RT-PCR in the first round (using the HTBI primer set) targeted the TCR CDR3. TCRdb fed the multiplex PCR reads into MiXCR, producing one record per CDR3 protein. The sample records fewer than 800,000 distinct CDR3 sequences, roughly 15% being singletons. The source material was blood. These TCRs come from a young man with Graves' hyperthyroidism.

This clonotype has ten or more counts. V usage is TRBV3-1 and J usage is TRBJ2-3; D is possibly TRBD1 (5 bases). The germline gives CDR1 LGHDT, CDR2 YNNKEL (reference sequence). This CDR3 region has 14 residues. V dropped 4 bases and J dropped 1 base, with 9 bases sitting between them. The CDR3 here is CASSPEGGTDTQYF. In nucleotides, the CDR3 is TGTGCCAGCAGCCCTGAAGGGGGCACAGATACGCAGTATTTT.

This clonotype was seen at least ten times. The V and J genes are TRBV3-1 and TRBJ2-1, with 8 nucleotides matching TRBD2. The CDR3 has 19 residues. From germline, CDR1 is LGHDT and CDR2 YNNKEL (reference sequence). V lost 0 bases to trimming and J lost 4 bases; unmatched junction nucleotides: 14. This CDR3 is CASSQDPRRAGVRYNEQFF. In DNA, the CDR3 is TGTGCCAGCAGCCAAGACCCCAGGCGAGCGGGAGTTCGGTACAATGAGCAGTTCTTC.

This chain links TRBV5-6 with TRBJ2-6; D gene uncertain. Trimming removed 1 base at V and 0 bases at J, with 5 bases between. CDR1 SGHDT and CDR2 YYEEEE come from the germline V gene. The CDR3 is made up of 15 amino acids. The CDR3 protein is CASSLPASGANVLTF. The CDR3 nucleotides are TGTGCCAGCAGCTTGCCTGCCTCTGGGGCCAACGTCCTGACTTTC.

At least ten counts were recorded for this clonotype. CDR3 nucleotides: TGTGCCAGCAGCCAAGGGCCTATGTGGGCTTTCTTT. It yields the protein CASSQGPMWAFF. This chain connects TRBV3-1 to TRBJ1-1; D unresolved. Looked up from germline, CDR1 is LGHDT and CDR2 is YNNKEL (reference sequence). The ends were cut back, 1 base at V and 11 bases at J, with 11 bases in the middle. CDR3 length: 12 amino acids.

This clonotype has only a few counts. The gene calls are TRBV24-1 and TRBJ2-5; 7 bases align to TRBD2. The CDR3 has 17 amino acids. V shed 1 base and J 4 bases; nucleotides not matched to a gene: 11. Germline V gene sequence: CDR1 KGHDR, CDR2 SFDVKD. CDR3 sequence (DNA): TGTGCCACCAGTGATTTTGGTTCCTGGGGCGGGGGAGAGACCCAGTACTTC. Amino acid sequence: CATSDFGSWGGGETQYF.

This clonotype was recorded many times. V and J are TRBV12-3 or TRBV12-4 and TRBJ2-3; 13 bases are shared with TRBD2. With 5 bases clipped from V and 3 bases from J, the junction kept 5 bases outside the gene matches. The CDR3 is 16 residues long. The CDR3 bases are TGTGCCAGCAGTCGGACTAGCGGGAGTAATACAGATACGCAGTATTTT. It codes for CASSRTSGSNTDTQYF.

This clonotype came up a few times. This sequence joins TRBV27 and TRBJ2-1, with 11 positions matching TRBD2. CDR3 length: 17 amino acids. V trimming: 6 bases; J trimming: 6 bases; junction bases outside the gene matches: 13. Germline V gene lookup returns CDR1 MNHEY and CDR2 SMNVEV (reference sequence). The CDR3 loop reads CASRPWGGTSGSNEQFF. The CDR3 DNA reads TGTGCCAGCAGGCCTTGGGGGGGGACTAGCGGAAGCAATGAGCAGTTCTTC.

This chain joins TRBV11-2 and TRBJ2-1; 10 nucleotides line up with TRBD2. CDR3 size: 16 residues. V shed 3 bases and J 5 bases; nucleotides not matched to a gene: 7. The V gene's germline CDR1 is SGHAT and CDR2 FQNNGV. The CDR3 reads CASSFVSGGTHNEQFF. The CDR3 DNA reads TGTGCCAGCAGCTTCGTTAGCGGGGGGACCCACAATGAGCAGTTCTTC.

This clonotype was counted at least ten times. The chain combines TRBV3-1 with TRBJ2-1; 12 positions agree with TRBD2. J was trimmed by 6 bases and V by 8 bases; bases with no gene match: 14. This CDR3 has 17 residues. From germline, CDR1 is LGHDT and CDR2 YNNKEL (reference sequence). CDR3: CASRPTTPLAGGNEQFF. CDR3 sequence (DNA): TGTGCCAGCCGCCCGACGACTCCACTAGCGGGGGGCAATGAGCAGTTCTTC.

V is TRBV6-7 and J is TRBJ2-7; D might be TRBD1 (5 bases). TRBV6-7 is an ORF, with its function uncertain. V was clipped by 6 bases and J by 0 bases, with 9 bases between them. The CDR3 loop spans 13 amino acids. The CDR3 coding sequence is TGTGCCAGCAGAGACAGCTACTCCTACGAGCAGTACTTC. As protein: CASRDSYSYEQYF.

This clonotype occurred a few times. The CDR3 DNA sequence: TGTGCCAGCAGTACCGTTGGGGGATACGAGCAGTACTTC. This sequence encodes CASSTVGGYEQYF. The gene calls are TRBV6-1 and TRBJ2-7; D is perhaps TRBD1 or TRBD2 (5 bases each). V lost 5 bases to trimming and J lost 4 bases, with 12 bases between them. This CDR3 comprises 13 residues. CDR1 and CDR2 (germline): MNHNS, SASEGT.

In its sample, this clonotype was seen many times. The rearrangement links TRBV29-1 to TRBJ2-1; TRBD1 matches at 7 bases. The V segment lost 8 bases and the J segment 7 bases; nucleotides outside the gene matches: 14. CDR3 length: 14 amino acids. Germline-derived CDR1 and CDR2 are SQVTM and ANQGSEA. The CDR3 protein is CSLRDSSFGNEQFF. CDR3 nucleotides: TGCAGCCTCCGGGACAGCAGTTTTGGGAATGAGCAGTTCTTC.

The chain links TRBV19 to TRBJ1-2; the match to TRBD1 covers 8 bases. The germline V gene has CDR1 LNHDA and CDR2 SQIVND (reference sequence). This CDR3 is built from 13 residues. The J segment lost 3 bases and the V segment lost 7 bases, leaving 4 bases of the junction unmatched. The CDR3 protein is CASNHRGDYGYTF. CDR3 in DNA: TGTGCCAGTAATCACAGGGGGGACTATGGCTACACCTTC.

This clonotype was seen at least ten times. The J gene is TRBJ2-3, the V gene TRBV11-2; weak D call: TRBD1 (6 bases). Germline CDR1 reads SGHAT; CDR2 reads FQNNGV. The CDR3 runs 16 residues. V shed 5 bases and J shed 6 bases, with 21 bases lying between them. Here the CDR3 DNA reads TGTGCCAGCAGCCCAGGGGACGGAACTGGGTTCGATACGCAGTATTTT. It is translated as CASSPGDGTGFDTQYF.

This clonotype was counted at least ten times. The chain combines TRBV28 with TRBJ2-7; D not certain. Trimming took off 7 bases at V and 3 bases at J, with 13 bases between the two ends. The CDR3 is made up of 13 amino acids. Germline CDR1 and CDR2: MDHEN and SYDVKM. The CDR3 DNA sequence: TGTGCCAGCACCCCGGGTTCCCGCTACGAGCAGTACTTC. Amino acid sequence: CASTPGSRYEQYF.

A few counts support this clonotype. The V gene is TRBV5-4, the J gene TRBJ2-1; perhaps TRBD1 as D (6 bases). Trimming pared 5 bases from V and 7 bases from J, leaving 10 bases between. The germline CDR1 and CDR2 sequences are SGHNT and YYREEE (reference sequence). CDR3 length: 12 amino acids. CDR3 protein: CASRTDRNEQFF. CDR3 bases: TGTGCCAGCAGAACGGACAGAAATGAGCAGTTCTTC.

This clonotype was counted at least ten times. V and J are TRBV28 and TRBJ2-5, with D perhaps given as TRBD1 or TRBD2 (5 bases each). The CDR3 spans 12 residues. The V gene's germline CDR1 is MDHEN and CDR2 SYDVKM. The ends were cut back, 7 bases at V and 2 bases at J, with 8 bases in the middle. CDR3 sequence: CASTWGQETQYF. DNA of the CDR3: TGTGCCAGCACCTGGGGGCAAGAGACCCAGTACTTC.

This clonotype has more than one count but fewer than ten. V usage is TRBV3-1 and J usage is TRBJ2-7; maybe TRBD2 (6 bases). The CDR3 totals 14 residues. The germline V gene encodes CDR1 LGHDT and CDR2 YNNKEL (reference sequence). V was clipped by 6 bases and J by 6 bases, with 18 bases between them. CDR3 nucleotide sequence: TGTGCCAGCAGTCTAGGACGGTCGGGGGTCGAGCAGTACTTC. This translates into CASSLGRSGVEQYF.

This clonotype was detected ten times or more. This rearrangement joins TRBV2 to TRBJ2-3, with 8 bases aligning to TRBD1. Looked up from germline, CDR1 is SNHLY and CDR2 is FYNNEI. CDR3 length: 14 residues. The trim removed 10 bases at V and 8 bases at J, leaving 14 bases unmatched. CDR3 amino acids: CANLPGTGLGTQYF. The CDR3 region has the DNA TGTGCCAACTTGCCGGGGACAGGACTCGGTACGCAGTATTTT. Variable domain in full (rest from reference TRBV2 and TRBJ2-3): EPEVTQTPSHQVTQMGQEVILRCVPISNHLYFYWYRQILGQKVEFLVSFYNNEISEKSEIFDDQFSVERPDGSNFTLKIRSTKLEDSAMYFCANLPGTGLGTQYFGPGTRLTVL.

This clonotype was observed many times. The chain employs TRBV6-2 or TRBV6-3 and TRBJ1-3; 10 nucleotides agree with TRBD1. The CDR3 covers 16 residues. Germline-derived CDR1 and CDR2 are MNHEY and SVGEGT. The V and J ends lost 0 bases and 4 bases, in that order; junction bases with no gene match: 3. The CDR3 region is CASSYSDRGRGNTIYF. The CDR3 bases are TGTGCCAGCAGTTACTCCGACAGGGGGCGAGGAAACACCATATATTTT.